This T cell receptor beta chain was documented in a study of cytomegalovirus exposure and HLA in healthy donors. Turning to the study itself: Some 180 million T cells yielded 90 million to 130 million unique TCR beta sequences in earlier analysis. Findings of the study overall: A further, later analysis showed that HLA-associated TCR beta chains (compared with equally common others) were more clonally expanded. A later analysis reportedly found fewer N-insertions in an Asian-associated ancestry cluster than the roughly 670-donor mean. In vitro, three CMV-associated chains proved specific for CMV antigens.

Germline V gene lookup returns CDR1 SGHDT and CDR2 YYEEEE. Trimming shortened V by 5 bases and J by 4 bases, and 18 bases separated the two germline ends. The CDR3 consists of 15 residues. To note about this clone: Its specificity is unknown.

The study ran its PCR with 60 Vbeta and 13 Jbeta primers. Here immunoSEQ multiplex PCR was the method, and the copy in TCRdb shows in-frame clones only, minus some. The sample carries approximately 190,000 clones, about 77% recorded once. The specimen sequenced was PBMCs. The chain links TRBV5-6 to TRBJ1-2; D perhaps matches TRBD1 (5 bases). The source of this sequence is a young woman in good health and CMV-seropositive. CDR3 residues: CASSYVIGVGYGYTF. In DNA form, the CDR3 reads TGTGCCAGCAGTTATGTTATAGGGGTTGGCTATGGCTACACCTTC. The full variable domain, its missing parts supplied by reference TRBV5-6 and TRBJ1-2, is DAGVTQSPTHLIKTRGQQVTLRCSPKSGHDTVSWYQQALGQGPQFIFQYYEEEERQRGNFPDRFSGHQFPNYSSELNVNALLLGDSALYLCASSYVIGVGYGYTFGSGTRLTVV.